This T cell receptor beta chain was sequenced for a study of breast tumors, draining lymph nodes, adjacent tissues. There are 15 residues in the CDR3. The germline CDR1 and CDR2 sequences are SGDLS and YYNGEE. With 3 bases clipped from V and 6 bases from J, the junction kept 10 bases outside the gene matches. Whole-study results and caveats: Luminal-like breast cancer showed significantly greater tumor-nontumor repertoire similarity than basal-like breast cancer did. Compared with lymph nodes, tumors were less diverse; compared with nontumor tissue, more. Tumor T cell lymph node origin was a supported hypothesis, not proven.

At least ten counts were recorded for this clonotype. Its antigen remains unidentified. Samples came from axillary lymph nodes draining the breast cancer. TCRdb analysed the multiplex PCR reads with MiXCR anew, one entry per CDR3 protein. The table has 100,000 to 150,000 distinct CDR3 sequences, approximately 20% seen once. The chain links TRBV9 to TRBJ1-2, with TRBD1 matching 8 bases. The source of this sequence is a female donor with breast cancer. Some clones in this sample may be carry-over from other donors' samples. Sequenced input: axillary lymph node tissue. CDR3 DNA: TGTGCCAGCAGCGATGGACAGGGCAGATGGGATGGCTACACCTTC. As protein: CASSDGQGRWDGYTF.